This passage covers 3 T cell receptor beta chains from one sample sequenced in a study of T-cell reconstitution after alpha-beta-depleted transplantation in children. Construction of the TCRbeta library involved unique molecular identifiers. TCRdb re-called the PCR reads with MiXCR, one entry per CDR3 protein. The sample has about 980,000 distinct CDR3 sequences, 25% to 35% seen once. The sequencing used PBMCs, mostly from graft donor cells, collected 360 days after TCRalphabeta/CD19-depleted stem cell transplant. These receptors came from a boy younger than two who had a stem cell transplant for SCID, so the T cells may come from the graft donor.

The chain carries TRBV29-1 and TRBJ1-1, with D unclear. V was shortened by 3 bases and J by 3 bases, with 11 bases between the two germline ends. CDR3 length: 13 amino acids. Germline values: CDR1 SQVTM, CDR2 ANQGSEA. CDR3 protein: CSVDWGRDTEAFF. Written as DNA, the CDR3 is TGCAGCGTTGATTGGGGTCGCGACACTGAAGCTTTCTTT.

This chain uses TRBV20-1 with TRBJ2-3, with TRBD2 matching over 11 bases. The germline V gene encodes CDR1 DFQATT and CDR2 SNEGSKA (reference sequence). Trimming cost V 6 bases and J 1 base; bases outside gene matches: 3. CDR3 length equals 14 residues. The CDR3 here is CSAELAGGTDTQYF. The CDR3 DNA reads TGCAGTGCCGAACTAGCGGGGGGCACAGATACGCAGTATTTT.

This chain joins TRBV20-1 and TRBJ2-3; 7 nucleotides match TRBD2. With 6 bases clipped from V and 2 bases from J, the junction kept 14 bases outside the gene matches. The CDR3 contains 16 residues. Germline CDR1 is DFQATT and CDR2 is SNEGSKA (reference sequence). CDR3: CSATTSAGVYTDTQYF. The CDR3 DNA follows: TGCAGTGCAACAACCTCTGCGGGGGTATACACAGATACGCAGTATTTT.